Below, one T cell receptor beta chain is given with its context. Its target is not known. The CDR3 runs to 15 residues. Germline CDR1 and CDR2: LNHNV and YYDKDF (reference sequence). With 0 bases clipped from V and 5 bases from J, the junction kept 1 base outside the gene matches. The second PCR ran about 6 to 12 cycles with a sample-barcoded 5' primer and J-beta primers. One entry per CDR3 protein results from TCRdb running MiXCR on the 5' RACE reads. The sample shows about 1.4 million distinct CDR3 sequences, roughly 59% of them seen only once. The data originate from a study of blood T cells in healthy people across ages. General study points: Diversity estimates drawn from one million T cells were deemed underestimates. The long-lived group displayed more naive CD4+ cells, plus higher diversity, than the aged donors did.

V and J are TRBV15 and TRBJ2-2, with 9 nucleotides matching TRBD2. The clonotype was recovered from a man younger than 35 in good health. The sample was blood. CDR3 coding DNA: TGTGCCACCAGCAGAGATGGACTAGCGACCGGGGAGCTGTTTTTT. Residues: CATSRDGLATGELFF.